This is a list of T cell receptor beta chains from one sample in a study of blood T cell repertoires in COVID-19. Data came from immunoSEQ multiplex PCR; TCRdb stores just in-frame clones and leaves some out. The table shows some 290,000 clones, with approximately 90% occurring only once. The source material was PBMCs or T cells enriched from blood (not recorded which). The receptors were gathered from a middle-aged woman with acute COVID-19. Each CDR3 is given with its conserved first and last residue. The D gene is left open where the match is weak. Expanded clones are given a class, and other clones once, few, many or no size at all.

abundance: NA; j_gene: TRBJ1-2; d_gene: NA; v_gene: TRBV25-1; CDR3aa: CASSPRGQANYGYTF; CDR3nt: TGTGCCAGCAGTCCGCGGGGGCAGGCTAACTATGGCTACACCTTC
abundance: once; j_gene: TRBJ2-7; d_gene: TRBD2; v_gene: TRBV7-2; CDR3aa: CASSLTSGRADEQYF; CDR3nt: TGTGCCAGCAGCTTAACAAGCGGGAGGGCCGACGAGCAGTACTTC
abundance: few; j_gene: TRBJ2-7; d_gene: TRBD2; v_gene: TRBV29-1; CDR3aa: CSVEGPTSGDYEQYF; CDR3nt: TGCAGCGTTGAAGGACCGACTAGCGGGGACTACGAGCAGTACTTC
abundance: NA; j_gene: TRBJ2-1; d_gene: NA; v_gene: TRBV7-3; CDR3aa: CASSLTEYNEQFF; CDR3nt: TGTGCCAGCAGCTTAACCGAGTACAATGAGCAGTTCTTC
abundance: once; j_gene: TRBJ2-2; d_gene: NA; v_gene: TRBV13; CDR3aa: CASSLEGRTGELFF; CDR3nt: TGTGCCAGCAGCTTAGAGGGGCGGACCGGGGAGCTGTTTTTT
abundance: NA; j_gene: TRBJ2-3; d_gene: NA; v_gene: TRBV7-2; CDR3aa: CASSSGGLVSDTQYF; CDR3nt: TGTGCCAGCAGCTCCGGCGGGCTAGTGAGTGATACGCAGTATTTT
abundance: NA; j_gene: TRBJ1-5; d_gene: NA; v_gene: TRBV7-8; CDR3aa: CASSPGGGLNQPQHF; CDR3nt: TGTGCCAGCAGCCCCGGGGGGGGGCTAAATCAGCCCCAGCATTTT
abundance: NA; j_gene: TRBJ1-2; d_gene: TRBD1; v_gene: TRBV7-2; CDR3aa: CASSLGQGAGYGYTF; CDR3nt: TGTGCCAGCAGCCTTGGCCAGGGGGCGGGGTATGGCTACACCTTC
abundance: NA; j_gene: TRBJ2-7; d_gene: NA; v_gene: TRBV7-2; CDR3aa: CASSLDSFSYEQYF; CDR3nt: TGTGCCAGCAGCTTAGACAGCTTCTCCTACGAGCAGTACTTC
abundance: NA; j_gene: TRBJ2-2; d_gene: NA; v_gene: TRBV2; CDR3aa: CASSERETGELFF; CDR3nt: TGTGCCAGCAGTGAAAGGGAGACCGGGGAGCTGTTTTTT
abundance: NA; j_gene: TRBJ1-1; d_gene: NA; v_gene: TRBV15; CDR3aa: CATSRDLQGNTEAFF; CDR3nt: TGTGCCACCAGCAGAGATCTCCAGGGGAACACTGAAGCTTTCTTT
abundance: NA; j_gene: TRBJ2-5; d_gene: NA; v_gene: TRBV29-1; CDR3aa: CSVPVGVQETQYF; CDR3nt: TGCAGCGTCCCAGTCGGGGTCCAAGAGACCCAGTACTTC
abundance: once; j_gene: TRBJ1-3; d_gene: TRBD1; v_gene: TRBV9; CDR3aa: CASSVDYRGTGNTIYF; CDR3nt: TGTGCCAGCAGCGTAGACTACAGGGGGACTGGAAACACCATATATTTT
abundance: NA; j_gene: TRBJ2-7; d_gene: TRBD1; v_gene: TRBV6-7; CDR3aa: CVRQGAYEQYF; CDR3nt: TGTGTACGTCAGGGGGCCTACGAGCAGTACTTC
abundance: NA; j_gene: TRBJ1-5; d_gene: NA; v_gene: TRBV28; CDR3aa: CASKQGGLYSNQPQHF; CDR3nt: TGTGCCAGCAAGCAGGGAGGTTTATATAGCAATCAGCCCCAGCATTTT
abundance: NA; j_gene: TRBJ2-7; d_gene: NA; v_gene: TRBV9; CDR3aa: CASSVAVRGEQYF; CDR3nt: TGTGCCAGCAGCGTAGCGGTAAGGGGGGAGCAGTACTTC
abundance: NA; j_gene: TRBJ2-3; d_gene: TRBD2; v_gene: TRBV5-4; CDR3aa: CASTTSGRTDTQYF; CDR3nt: TGTGCCAGCACCACTAGCGGGAGGACAGATACGCAGTATTTT
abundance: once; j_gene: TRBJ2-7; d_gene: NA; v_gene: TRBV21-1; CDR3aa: CASSKEETSGRSNEQYF; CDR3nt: TGTGCCAGCAGCAAAGAGGAGACTAGCGGGAGATCGAACGAGCAGTACTTC
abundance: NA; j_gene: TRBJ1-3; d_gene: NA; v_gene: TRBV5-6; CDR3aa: CASSFYRGNTIYF; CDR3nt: TGTGCCAGCAGCTTTTACAGAGGAAACACCATATATTTT
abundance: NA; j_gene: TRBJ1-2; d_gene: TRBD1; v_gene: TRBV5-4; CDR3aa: CASSRNRGRNTF; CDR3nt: TGTGCCAGCAGTCGTAACAGGGGACGGAACACCTTC
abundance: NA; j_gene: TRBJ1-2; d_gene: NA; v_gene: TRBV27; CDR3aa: CASSLSGGGYGYTF; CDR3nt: TGTGCCAGCAGTTTATCGGGAGGTGGCTATGGCTACACCTTC
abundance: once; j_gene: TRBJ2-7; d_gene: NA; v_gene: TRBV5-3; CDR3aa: CARSPLWQYF; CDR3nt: TGTGCCAGAAGCCCTTTATGGCAGTACTTC
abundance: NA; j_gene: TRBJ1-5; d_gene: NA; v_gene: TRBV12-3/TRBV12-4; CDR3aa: CASSLGEPQHF; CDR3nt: TGTGCCAGCAGCCTAGGAGAGCCCCAGCATTTT
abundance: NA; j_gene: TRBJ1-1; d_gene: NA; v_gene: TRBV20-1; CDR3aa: CSADKRGAFF; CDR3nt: TGCAGTGCGGACAAACGGGGGGCTTTCTTT
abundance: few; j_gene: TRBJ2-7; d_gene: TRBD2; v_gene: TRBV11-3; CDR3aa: CASSFGTSGARSSYEQYF; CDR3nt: TGTGCCAGCAGCTTTGGGACTAGCGGGGCAAGGAGCTCCTACGAGCAGTACTTC
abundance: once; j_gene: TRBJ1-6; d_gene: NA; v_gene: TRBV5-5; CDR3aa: CASSLDEGGSPLHF; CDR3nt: TGTGCCAGCAGCTTGGATGAGGGAGGGTCACCCCTCCACTTT
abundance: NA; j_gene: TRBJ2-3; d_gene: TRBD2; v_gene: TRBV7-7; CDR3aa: CASSLQAGGDTQYF; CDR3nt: TGTGCCAGCAGCTTACAAGCGGGGGGAGATACGCAGTATTTT
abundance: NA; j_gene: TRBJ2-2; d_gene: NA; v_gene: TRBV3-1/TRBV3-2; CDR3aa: CASRPLQAPGELFF; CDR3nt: TGTGCCAGCAGACCATTACAGGCCCCCGGGGAGCTGTTTTTT
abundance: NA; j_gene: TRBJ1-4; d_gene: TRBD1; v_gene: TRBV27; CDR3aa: CASKRTGAGEKLFF; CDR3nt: TGTGCCAGCAAAAGGACAGGGGCGGGTGAAAAACTGTTTTTT
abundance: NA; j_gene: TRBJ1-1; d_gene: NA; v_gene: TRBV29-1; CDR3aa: CSYRPRNTEAFF; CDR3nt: TGCAGCTATCGCCCGAGGAACACTGAAGCTTTCTTT
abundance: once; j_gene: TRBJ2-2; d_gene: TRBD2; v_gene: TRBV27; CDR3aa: CASRRLAGEGGELFF; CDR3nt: TGTGCCAGCAGAAGACTAGCGGGAGAGGGCGGGGAGCTGTTTTTT
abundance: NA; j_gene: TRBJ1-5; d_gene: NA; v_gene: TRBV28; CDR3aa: CASSFEGGGFNQPQHF; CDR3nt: TGTGCCAGCAGTTTTGAGGGAGGGGGTTTTAATCAGCCCCAGCATTTT
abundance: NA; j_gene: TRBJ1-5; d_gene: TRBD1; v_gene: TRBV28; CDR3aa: CASSTRQGSNQPQHF; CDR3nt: TGTGCCAGCAGTACTCGACAGGGTAGCAATCAGCCCCAGCATTTT
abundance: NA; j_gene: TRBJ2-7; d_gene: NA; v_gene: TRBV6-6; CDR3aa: CASSYSDTLYEQYF; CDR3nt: TGTGCCAGCAGTTATTCTGACACCCTCTACGAGCAGTACTTC
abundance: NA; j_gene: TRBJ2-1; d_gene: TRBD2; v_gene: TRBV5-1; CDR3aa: CASSSSGGSYNEQFF; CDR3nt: TGCGCCAGCAGCTCGAGCGGGGGGTCCTACAATGAGCAGTTCTTC
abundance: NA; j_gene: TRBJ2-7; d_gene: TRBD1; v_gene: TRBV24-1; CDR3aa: CATSDPGQGTYEQYF; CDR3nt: TGTGCCACCAGTGATCCGGGACAGGGAACCTACGAGCAGTACTTC
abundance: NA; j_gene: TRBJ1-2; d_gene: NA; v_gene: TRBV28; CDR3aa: CASSSPEYGYTF; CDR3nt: TGTGCCAGCAGTTCTCCAGAATATGGCTACACCTTC
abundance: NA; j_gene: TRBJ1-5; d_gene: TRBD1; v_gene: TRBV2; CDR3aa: CASNEDRVQPQHF; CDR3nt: TGTGCCAGCAACGAGGACAGGGTCCAGCCCCAGCATTTT
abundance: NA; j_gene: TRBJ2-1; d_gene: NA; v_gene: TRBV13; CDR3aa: CASSSALRANEQFF; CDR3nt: TGTGCCAGCAGCTCAGCCCTCAGGGCCAATGAGCAGTTCTTC
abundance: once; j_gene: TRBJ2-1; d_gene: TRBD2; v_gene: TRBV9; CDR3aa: CASSLGTSGSATSEQFF; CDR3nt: TGTGCCAGCAGCCTAGGGACTAGCGGGAGCGCCACAAGTGAGCAGTTCTTC
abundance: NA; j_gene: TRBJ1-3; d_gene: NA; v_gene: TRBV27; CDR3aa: CASSSSLGATGNTIYF; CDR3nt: TGTGCCAGCAGTTCCTCACTTGGGGCAACCGGAAACACCATATATTTT
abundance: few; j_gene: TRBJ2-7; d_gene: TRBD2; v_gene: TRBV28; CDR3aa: CATLTSGGSIKQYF; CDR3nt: TGTGCCACCCTGACCAGCGGGGGCTCGATTAAGCAGTACTTC
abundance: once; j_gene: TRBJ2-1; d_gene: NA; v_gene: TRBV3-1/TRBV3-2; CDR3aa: CASSQDRRFGRVDEQFF; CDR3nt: TGTGCCAGCAGCCAAGATCGAAGGTTCGGCAGGGTGGATGAGCAGTTCTTC
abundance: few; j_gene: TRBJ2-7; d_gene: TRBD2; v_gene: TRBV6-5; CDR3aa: CASHREGSYEQYF; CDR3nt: TGTGCCAGCCATCGGGAGGGTAGCTACGAGCAGTACTTC
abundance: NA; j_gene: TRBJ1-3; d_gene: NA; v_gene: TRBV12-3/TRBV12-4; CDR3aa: CASSLIRNTIYF; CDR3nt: TGTGCCAGCAGTTTAATTAGAAACACCATATATTTT